These 28 T cell receptor beta chains originate from one sample sequenced in a study of cytomegalovirus exposure and HLA in healthy donors. Clones were sequenced by immunoSEQ multiplex PCR, and TCRdb holds only the in-frame ones, with some missing. The sample yields 30,000 to 40,000 clones, approximately 92% seen once. Specimen: PBMCs. The source is a man aged 18-30 years in good health and CMV-seronegative.

This sequence joins TRBV28 and TRBJ1-5; D is unresolved. Trimming took off 1 base at V and 2 bases at J, with 6 bases between the two ends. Germline V gene data show CDR1 as MDHEN and CDR2 as SYDVKM. The CDR3 totals 14 residues. The CDR3 region has the DNA TGTGCCAGCAGTTTATTAGGAGGCAATCAGCCCCAGCATTTT. Translating it yields CASSLLGGNQPQHF. Looking up the rest from reference TRBV28 and TRBJ1-5 gives the full variable domain: DVKVTQSSRYLVKRTGEKVFLECVQDMDHENMFWYRQDPGLGLRLIYFSYDVKMKEKGDIPEGYSVSREKKERFSLILESASTNQTSMYLCASSLLGGNQPQHFGDGTRLSIL.

This chain uses TRBV9 with TRBJ1-2; D call uncertain. V was shortened by 0 bases and J by 0 bases, with 9 bases between the two germline ends. The length of the CDR3 is 15 residues. Germline values: CDR1 SGDLS, CDR2 YYNGEE. Written as DNA, the CDR3 is TGTGCCAGCAGCGTAGAGATTGTAGCTAACTATGGCTACACCTTC. Its translation is CASSVEIVANYGYTF.

V is TRBV6-1 and J is TRBJ2-7; a possible D gene is TRBD2 (5 bases). V was pared by 2 bases and J by 3 bases, with 11 bases between. The CDR3 has 14 residues. Per the germline V gene, CDR1 is MNHNS and CDR2 is SASEGT. The CDR3 region has the DNA TGTGCCAGCAGTGAATCGGGAAACCTCTACGAGCAGTACTTC. Protein sequence: CASSESGNLYEQYF.

The J gene is TRBJ2-3, the V gene TRBV4-1, with 7 positions matching TRBD1. The CDR3 sequence is 12 residues long. Trimming removed 8 bases from V and 3 bases from J; junction bases left unmatched: 2. Germline V gene sequence: CDR1 MGHRA, CDR2 YSYEKL. CDR3 DNA sequence: TGCGCCAGCCGGACAGGAACAGATACGCAGTATTTT. Protein product: CASRTGTDTQYF.

The CDR3 is CASSFLGNQPQHF. CDR3 DNA sequence: TGTGCCAGCAGCTTCCTCGGGAATCAGCCCCAGCATTTT. This rearrangement joins TRBV7-8 to TRBJ1-5; D not resolved. V was pared by 3 bases and J by 4 bases, with 7 bases between. Germline V gene sequence: CDR1 SGHVS, CDR2 FQNEAQ. The CDR3 has 13 residues.

The genes are TRBV19 and TRBJ2-5; a possible D gene is TRBD2 (6 bases). Germline lookup yields CDR1 LNHDA and CDR2 SQIVND (reference sequence). The CDR3 has 13 amino acids. The V gene lost 11 bases and the J gene lost 4 bases, with 17 bases spanning the gap. CDR3 in amino acids: CAVDGGAGETQYF. In DNA form, the CDR3 reads TGTGCCGTCGACGGCGGGGCGGGAGAGACCCAGTACTTC.

This clone was detected only once. The V call is TRBV7-9, the J call TRBJ2-7; TRBD1 matches 8 bases. V was pared by 5 bases and J by 0 bases, with 9 bases of the junction left unmatched. Per the germline V gene, CDR1 is SEHNR and CDR2 is FQNEAQ (reference sequence). This CDR3 spans 16 amino acids. The CDR3 DNA reads TGTGCCAGCAGCGCTCAGGGGGCCTCGCCCTCCTACGAGCAGTACTTC. It is translated as CASSAQGASPSYEQYF.

The chain combines TRBV2 with TRBJ1-1; 7 nucleotides line up with TRBD1. Per germline, CDR1 SNHLY and CDR2 FYNNEI. The CDR3 is 13 amino acids. V dropped 8 bases and J dropped 0; count of bases not matched to a gene: 3. CDR3 nucleotide sequence: TGTGCCAGCCGGGGACAGATGAACACTGAAGCTTTCTTT. Amino acid sequence: CASRGQMNTEAFF.

The chain combines TRBV6-1 with TRBJ1-3; 8 bases fit TRBD1. The V gene end was trimmed by 3 bases and the J gene end by 4 bases; junction bases not matched to a gene: 8. The germline CDR1 and CDR2 sequences are MNHNS and SASEGT. The CDR3 extends over 16 amino acids. In DNA, the CDR3 is TGTGCCAGCAGTGATGGACAGGGCTTAATAGGAAACACCATATATTTT. Its protein is CASSDGQGLIGNTIYF.

The J gene is TRBJ1-4, the V gene TRBV19, with D uncertain. Germline loops: CDR1 LNHDA, CDR2 SQIVND (reference sequence). CDR3 length: 14 amino acids. V was trimmed by 2 bases and J by 0 bases, leaving 4 bases between them. CDR3 loop: CASSIRATNEKLFF. Written as DNA, the CDR3 is TGTGCCAGTAGTATACGAGCAACTAATGAAAAACTGTTTTTT. Combining the CDR3 with reference TRBV19 and TRBJ1-4 gives the whole variable domain DGGITQSPKYLFRKEGQNVTLSCEQNLNHDAMYWYRQDPGQGLRLIYYSQIVNDFQKGDIAEGYSVSREKKESFPLTVTSAQKNPTAFYLCASSIRATNEKLFFGSGTQLSVL.

This clone was seen more than once but under ten times. The chain joins TRBV28 to TRBJ2-5, with 9 bases that match TRBD1. Germline V CDR1 and CDR2: MDHEN, SYDVKM. The CDR3 sequence is 14 residues long. The V gene end was trimmed by 5 bases and the J gene end by 3 bases; junction bases not matched to a gene: 4. The CDR3 reads CASSPRTGEETQYF. In DNA, the CDR3 is TGTGCCAGCAGTCCGCGGACAGGGGAAGAGACCCAGTACTTC.

The DNA for the CDR3 is TGTGCCAGCGAGGGGGTAAGCGAGCAGTACTTC. This codes for CASEGVSEQYF. The chain carries TRBV7-9 and TRBJ2-7; TRBD1 is a possible D gene (6 bases). The CDR3 extends over 11 amino acids. The germline V and J ends were trimmed by 8 bases and 6 bases, with 11 bases remaining between them. Germline V gene sequence: CDR1 SEHNR, CDR2 FQNEAQ (reference sequence).

The chain is built from TRBV5-1 and TRBJ1-1; tentative D call: TRBD1 (5 bases). V was shortened by 2 bases and J by 4 bases, with 15 bases between the two germline ends. Germline assignment: CDR1 SGHRS and CDR2 YFSETQ. The CDR3 spans 15 residues. CDR3 coding DNA: TGCGCCAGCAGCTTTCTCGGGGGAGAGAGCACTGAAGCTTTCTTT. Amino acid sequence: CASSFLGGESTEAFF.

V usage is TRBV6-1 and J usage is TRBJ2-1; 11 bases map to TRBD2. This CDR3 is built from 15 residues. The J segment lost 6 bases and the V segment lost 2 bases, leaving 3 bases of the junction unmatched. From germline, CDR1 is MNHNS and CDR2 SASEGT. CDR3 in amino acids: CASSEFSGGANEQFF. The DNA of the CDR3 is TGTGCCAGCAGTGAATTTAGCGGGGGGGCCAATGAGCAGTTCTTC.

The chain links TRBV7-2 to TRBJ1-6; D is unclear. Between the trimmed V and J ends, which lost 11 bases and 7 bases, there was a span of 12 bases. CDR3 length equals 12 residues. Germline V gene lookup returns CDR1 SGHTA and CDR2 FQGNSA. The CDR3 DNA is TGTGCCCCCTCGGAGGGCAATTCACCCCTCCACTTT. Protein sequence: CAPSEGNSPLHF.

The V and J genes are TRBV7-8 and TRBJ2-7, with D uncertain. Deletions cut 1 base from V and 5 bases from J, with 9 bases between. This CDR3 has 13 amino acids. Per germline, CDR1 SGHVS and CDR2 FQNEAQ. In nucleotides, the CDR3 is TGTGCCAGCAGCTTAGGTGCCCGGGACGAGCAGTACTTC. It translates to CASSLGARDEQYF.

The chain links TRBV18 to TRBJ2-5; tentative D call: TRBD2 (6 bases). CDR3 length: 14 residues. V was trimmed by 2 bases and J by 5 bases, leaving 12 bases between them. Germline V gene sequence: CDR1 KGHSH, CDR2 LQKENI. CDR3 sequence: CASSPAQGRETQYF. The CDR3 DNA reads TGTGCCAGCTCACCAGCGCAAGGGAGGGAGACCCAGTACTTC.

The chain is built from TRBV9 and TRBJ2-5; D is uncertain. The CDR3 runs to 16 residues. The V gene lost 0 bases and the J gene lost 5 bases, with 17 bases spanning the gap. Germline V gene data show CDR1 as SGDLS and CDR2 as YYNGEE. As DNA, the CDR3 is TGTGCCAGCAGCGTAGGTGCGGTGAGCTTCGTGGAGACCCAGTACTTC. Translating gives CASSVGAVSFVETQYF. The full variable domain, rest sourced from reference TRBV9 and TRBJ2-5, is DSGVTQTPKHLITATGQRVTLRCSPRSGDLSVYWYQQSLDQGLQFLIQYYNGEERAKGNILERFSAQQFPDLHSELNLSSLELGDSALYFCASSVGAVSFVETQYFGPGTRLLVL.

V usage is TRBV14 and J usage is TRBJ1-4; D remains ambiguous. The CDR3 totals 12 residues. Trimming cost V 4 bases and J 7 bases, with 7 bases left between them. The germline V gene encodes CDR1 SGHDN and CDR2 FVKESK. CDR3 protein: CASSLGLEKLFF. The CDR3 DNA sequence: TGTGCCAGCAGCCTAGGACTTGAAAAACTGTTTTTT.

The V gene is TRBV30, the J gene TRBJ2-1, with D unresolved. CDR3 length equals 15 residues. With 3 bases removed from V and 4 bases from J, the gap between germline ends came to 16 bases. CDR1 and CDR2 from the germline V gene are GTSNPN and SVGIG (reference sequence). DNA of the CDR3: TGTGCCTGGAGCCCAAACTCGTCCCCATACAATGAGCAGTTCTTC. Its translation is CAWSPNSSPYNEQFF.

This clone showed up just once. The J gene is TRBJ2-7, the V gene TRBV6-5; 9 bases line up with TRBD1. After removal of 6 bases from V and 1 base from J, the junction contained 7 bases not matched to a gene. Looked up from germline, CDR1 is MNHEY and CDR2 is SVGAGI. The CDR3 runs 15 residues. In DNA, the CDR3 is TGTGCCAGCAGGGGGACAGGGACGGAGTCCTACGAGCAGTACTTC. Translating it yields CASRGTGTESYEQYF.

V is TRBV21-1 and J is TRBJ2-7; the table assigns TRBD1, which was not confirmed against the DNA. TRBV21-1 is recorded as a pseudogene. The CDR3 is 14 residues long. The CDR3 protein is CASSNDTARNQQYF. As DNA, the CDR3 is TGTGCCAGCAGCAATGACACAGCCAGGAATCAGCAGTACTTC.

V and J are TRBV14 and TRBJ1-1; D unclear. The CDR3 has 14 amino acids. Germline V gene lookup returns CDR1 SGHDN and CDR2 FVKESK. Between the trimmed V and J ends, which lost 1 base and 7 bases, there was a span of 13 bases. The chain's CDR3 is CASSQVGRKIEAFF. Here the CDR3 DNA reads TGTGCCAGCAGCCAAGTCGGCAGGAAGATTGAAGCTTTCTTT.

This rearrangement joins TRBV30 to TRBJ1-5; a possible D gene is TRBD1 (6 bases). The germline V and J ends were trimmed by 0 bases and 4 bases, with 19 bases remaining between them. There are 17 residues in the CDR3. Germline values: CDR1 GTSNPN, CDR2 SVGIG (reference sequence). CDR3 sequence reads: CAWSVARGQGSNQPQHF. The CDR3 DNA is TGTGCCTGGAGTGTAGCGCGTGGGCAGGGGTCGAATCAGCCCCAGCATTTT.

The chain couples TRBV7-6 to TRBJ2-1, with a tentative D call TRBD2 (6 bases). The CDR3 contains 14 residues. In germline, CDR1 is SGHVS, CDR2 FNYEAQ. Trimming took off 5 bases at V and 6 bases at J, with 14 bases between the two ends. The chain's CDR3 is CASSARDSRNEQFF. The CDR3 region has the DNA TGTGCCAGCAGCGCCCGGGACTCTCGCAATGAGCAGTTCTTC.

CDR3 nucleotide sequence: TGTGCCAGCACTAAAGGACAGGGGAACACCGGGGAGCTGTTTTTT. This translates into CASTKGQGNTGELFF. V usage is TRBV9 and J usage is TRBJ2-2; 8 bases are a match to TRBD1. The CDR3 is made up of 15 amino acids. Trimming cost V 6 bases and J 1 base; bases outside gene matches: 5. Germline assignment: CDR1 SGDLS and CDR2 YYNGEE.

The chain couples TRBV19 to TRBJ1-2; 9 nucleotides line up with TRBD1. Germline V gives CDR1 LNHDA, CDR2 SQIVND (reference sequence). V lost 3 bases and J lost 6; bases outside the gene matches: 8. The CDR3 extends over 15 amino acids. The CDR3 DNA is TGTGCCAGTAGTATCGGGGGACAGGGATGGAATGGCTACACCTTC. Translating gives CASSIGGQGWNGYTF.

The CDR3 reads CASSSFMNTEAFF. The CDR3 DNA reads as TGTGCCAGCAGTTCATTCATGAACACTGAAGCTTTCTTT. The J gene is TRBJ1-1, the V gene TRBV27, with D unresolved. V lost 4 bases and J lost 0, with 6 bases in between. Germline V CDR1 and CDR2: MNHEY, SMNVEV (reference sequence). The CDR3 contains 13 residues.